This T cell receptor (beta chain) was recorded in a study of blood T cell repertoires in COVID-19. Clones were sequenced by immunoSEQ multiplex PCR, and TCRdb holds only the in-frame ones, with some missing. The sample lists about 34,000 clones, about 78% seen once, with 7.4% in the top ten. Trimming removed 3 bases from V and 5 bases from J; junction bases left unmatched: 3. The CDR3 runs to 14 residues. The chain employs TRBV5-3 and TRBJ1-1; 11 bases fit TRBD1. TRBV5-3 is designated an ORF whose function remains uncertain. The TCR was taken from a woman aged 60-75 years with acute or convalescent COVID-19. Sequencing input: peripheral blood. CDR3 region: CARSSGQGVTEAFF. As DNA, the CDR3 is TGTGCCAGAAGCTCGGGACAGGGGGTGACTGAAGCTTTCTTT.